This is a list of T cell receptor beta chains from one sample in a study of cytomegalovirus exposure and HLA in healthy donors. Clones were read by immunoSEQ multiplex PCR, and TCRdb kept only the in-frame ones, dropping some. The sample lists about 210,000 clones; about four fifths were seen once. The sequenced material came from PBMCs. The receptors come from a woman in her fifties or sixties in good health and CMV-seropositive. Both conserved end residues are part of each CDR3. D genes are given only for firm matches. Clone size appears in some rows only: once, few, many, or a class for an expanded clone.

few | TRBJ2-6 | - | TRBV9 | CASSVAGDNSGANVLTF | TGTGCCAGCAGCGTAGCCGGGGACAACTCTGGGGCCAACGTCCTGACTTTC
- | TRBJ2-4 | - | TRBV5-3 | CAPRPGGQLAKNIQYF | TGTGCCCCGCGCCCTGGAGGCCAGTTAGCCAAAAACATTCAGTACTTC
- | TRBJ2-5 | - | TRBV14 | CASSQDPRTEQETQYF | TGTGCCAGCAGCCAAGATCCCCGGACAGAACAAGAGACCCAGTACTTC
- | TRBJ1-2 | - | TRBV28 | CASSTTRTESNYGYTF | TGTGCCAGCAGCACAACCCGGACAGAATCCAACTATGGCTACACCTTC
- | TRBJ1-6 | - | TRBV6-6 | CASSYSKYRANSPLHF | TGTGCCAGCAGTTACTCGAAATACAGGGCTAATTCACCCCTCCACTTT
once | TRBJ1-4 | - | TRBV19 | CASSPLEMANEKLFF | TGTGCCAGTAGTCCCCTTGAGATGGCTAATGAAAAACTGTTTTTT
- | TRBJ1-4 | - | TRBV18 | CASSPNGGLSEKLFF | TGTGCCAGCTCACCAAACGGGGGGCTAAGTGAAAAACTGTTTTTT
once | TRBJ2-3 | - | TRBV5-1 | CASSLPGYADTQYF | TGCGCCAGCAGCCTCCCGGGGTACGCAGATACGCAGTATTTT
- | TRBJ1-6 | - | TRBV7-2 | CASSLDFRSSYNSPLHF | TGTGCCAGCAGCTTAGATTTCCGGAGCTCCTATAATTCACCCCTCCACTTT
- | TRBJ1-3 | - | TRBV27 | CASSLSHRENTIYF | TGTGCCAGCAGTTTATCCCACAGGGAGAACACCATATATTTT
once | TRBJ2-3 | TRBD2 | TRBV5-1 | CASSLGGGNTDTQYF | TGCGCCAGCAGCTTGGGGGGGGGAAACACAGATACGCAGTATTTT
once | TRBJ2-3 | - | TRBV2 | CASSKGSPDTQYF | TGTGCCAGCAGCAAGGGGTCCCCAGATACGCAGTATTTT
- | TRBJ2-3 | TRBD2 | TRBV9 | CASSLSGGGSGTDTQYF | TGTGCCAGCAGCCTGTCCGGGGGGGGCTCGGGGACAGATACGCAGTATTTT
- | TRBJ2-5 | - | TRBV4-1 | CASSRAAALSRETQYF | TGCGCCAGCAGCCGAGCGGCGGCTTTGAGTAGAGAGACCCAGTACTTC
- | TRBJ1-1 | - | TRBV5-1 | CASSAYPKTANTEAFF | TGCGCCAGCAGCGCGTACCCGAAGACAGCGAACACTGAAGCTTTCTTT
- | TRBJ2-3 | - | TRBV10-3 | CAISELAGARDTQYF | TGTGCCATCAGTGAATTAGCAGGGGCGCGAGATACGCAGTATTTT
- | TRBJ2-7 | TRBD1 | TRBV2 | CASSLQGQSYEQYF | TGTGCCAGCAGCCTACAGGGACAGTCCTACGAGCAGTACTTC
- | TRBJ2-7 | TRBD1 | TRBV6-5 | CASSRGQGGTYEQYF | TGTGCCAGCAGCCGGGGACAGGGGGGCACCTACGAGCAGTACTTC
once | TRBJ1-2 | - | TRBV6-1 | CASSEGAAVYGYTF | TGTGCCAGCAGTGAAGGGGCAGCGGTCTATGGCTACACCTTC
- | TRBJ1-5 | - | TRBV27 | CASRPGSNQPQHF | TGTGCCAGCAGGCCCGGGTCCAATCAGCCCCAGCATTTT
- | TRBJ2-7 | - | TRBV7-9 | CASSHPGHQYEQYF | TGTGCCAGCAGCCACCCGGGACATCAGTACGAGCAGTACTTC
- | TRBJ2-3 | - | TRBV11-2 | CASSIGGGLRTDTQYF | TGTGCCAGCAGCATAGGGGGGGGCCTACGCACAGATACGCAGTATTTT
- | TRBJ2-5 | TRBD1 | TRBV27 | CASSLGQGGETQYF | TGTGCCAGCAGTTTAGGACAGGGAGGAGAGACCCAGTACTTC
- | TRBJ1-2 | TRBD1 | TRBV19 | CASSISRTGIGYTF | TGTGCCAGTAGTATCTCTCGGACAGGGATTGGCTACACCTTC
- | TRBJ2-7 | TRBD2 | TRBV5-4 | CASSFGGGALEQYF | TGTGCCAGCAGCTTCGGCGGGGGGGCCCTCGAGCAGTACTTC
- | TRBJ2-3 | TRBD1 | TRBV5-1 | CASSSQGGLTDTQYF | TGCGCCAGCAGCTCCCAAGGGGGCCTCACAGATACGCAGTATTTT
once | TRBJ2-7 | - | TRBV7-8 | CASSLVARGAYEQYF | TGTGCCAGCAGCTTAGTCGCCAGGGGTGCCTACGAGCAGTACTTC
- | TRBJ1-2 | TRBD1 | TRBV5-1 | CASSSPGQGIGTF | TGCGCCAGCAGCTCACCGGGACAGGGTATCGGCACCTTC
- | TRBJ2-5 | - | TRBV5-6 | CASSLGRIQETQYF | TGTGCCAGCAGCTTGGGCAGGATCCAAGAGACCCAGTACTTC
- | TRBJ1-5 | TRBD1 | TRBV6-1 | CASSVPTGGNQPQHF | TGTGCCAGCAGTGTCCCTACAGGGGGCAATCAGCCCCAGCATTTT
- | TRBJ1-2 | - | TRBV5-4 | CASSLVGVSFYGYTF | TGTGCCAGCAGCTTGGTAGGAGTATCTTTCTATGGCTACACCTTC
- | TRBJ2-7 | - | TRBV7-9 | CASSPRTDRIYEQYF | TGTGCCAGCAGCCCTAGGACAGATAGGATTTACGAGCAGTACTTC
- | TRBJ2-7 | TRBD1 | TRBV18 | CASSPPGQGYEQYF | TGTGCCAGCTCACCACCGGGACAGGGGTACGAGCAGTACTTC
- | TRBJ2-5 | - | TRBV23-1 | CASSKLTGWEQYF | TGCGCCAGCAGTAAACTAACAGGGTGGGAGCAGTACTTC
few | TRBJ1-1 | - | TRBV19 | CASSIGPLGAGSGWNTEAFF | TGTGCCAGTAGTATAGGCCCGCTGGGGGCGGGTTCAGGCTGGAACACTGAAGCTTTCTTT
few | TRBJ2-7 | TRBD1 | TRBV28 | CASMRRQGETYEQYF | TGTGCCAGCATGAGAAGACAGGGAGAAACCTACGAGCAGTACTTC
- | TRBJ1-2 | TRBD1 | TRBV27 | CASSPMDRTYGYTF | TGTGCCAGCAGTCCGATGGACAGGACATATGGCTACACCTTC
few | TRBJ1-1 | - | TRBV6-1 | CASGDYTEAFF | TGTGCCAGCGGGGACTACACTGAAGCTTTCTTT
once | TRBJ2-7 | TRBD2 | TRBV30 | CAWSPGGSTYEQYF | TGTGCCTGGAGTCCGGGGGGGTCTACCTACGAGCAGTACTTC
- | TRBJ1-1 | - | TRBV6-5 | CATGGVNTEAFF | TGTGCTACGGGGGGGGTGAACACTGAAGCTTTCTTT
- | TRBJ1-2 | - | TRBV2 | CASSDGESYSNYGYTF | TGTGCCAGCAGTGACGGAGAATCCTACTCAAACTATGGCTACACCTTC
- | TRBJ2-5 | TRBD1 | TRBV18 | CASSPTGLETQYF | TGTGCCAGCTCACCGACAGGGTTAGAGACCCAGTACTTC
- | TRBJ2-7 | - | TRBV19 | CASSTRFPTYEQYF | TGTGCCAGTAGTACCAGATTCCCGACCTACGAGCAGTACTTC
few | TRBJ1-5 | - | TRBV2 | CASSAGYNQPQHF | TGTGCCAGCAGTGCAGGGTACAATCAGCCCCAGCATTTT
- | TRBJ1-5 | - | TRBV18 | CASSAQGTGQPQHF | TGTGCCAGCTCAGCACAGGGTACAGGTCAGCCCCAGCATTTT
- | TRBJ2-7 | - | TRBV19 | CASSIVPGSTYEQYF | TGTGCCAGTAGTATAGTCCCCGGGTCCACCTACGAGCAGTACTTC